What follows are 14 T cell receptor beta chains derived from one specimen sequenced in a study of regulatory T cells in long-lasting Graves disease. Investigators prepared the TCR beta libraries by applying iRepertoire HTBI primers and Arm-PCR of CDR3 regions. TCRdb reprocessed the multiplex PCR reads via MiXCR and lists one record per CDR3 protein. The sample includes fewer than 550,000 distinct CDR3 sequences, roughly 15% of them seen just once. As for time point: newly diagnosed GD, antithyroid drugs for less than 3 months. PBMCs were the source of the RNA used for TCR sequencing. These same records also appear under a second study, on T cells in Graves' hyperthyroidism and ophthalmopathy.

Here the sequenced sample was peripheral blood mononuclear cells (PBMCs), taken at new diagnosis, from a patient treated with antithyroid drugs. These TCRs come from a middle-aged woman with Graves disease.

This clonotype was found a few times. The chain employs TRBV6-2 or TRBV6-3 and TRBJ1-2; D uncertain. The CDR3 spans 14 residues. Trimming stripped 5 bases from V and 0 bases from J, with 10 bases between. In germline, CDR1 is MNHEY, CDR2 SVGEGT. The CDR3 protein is CASSTTVANYGYTF. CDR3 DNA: TGTGCCAGCAGTACTACCGTAGCTAACTATGGCTACACCTTC.

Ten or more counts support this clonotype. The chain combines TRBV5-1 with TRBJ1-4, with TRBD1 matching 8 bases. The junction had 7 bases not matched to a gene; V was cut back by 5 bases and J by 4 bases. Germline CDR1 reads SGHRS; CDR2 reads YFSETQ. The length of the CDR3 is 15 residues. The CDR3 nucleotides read TGCGCCAGCAGGGAAGACAGGGGTCTTAATGAAAAACTGTTTTTT. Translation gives CASREDRGLNEKLFF. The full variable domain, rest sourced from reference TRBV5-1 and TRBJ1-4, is KAGVTQTPRYLIKTRGQQVTLSCSPISGHRSVSWYQQTPGQGLQFLFEYFSETQRNKGNFPGRFSGRQFSNSRSEMNVSTLELGDSALYLCASREDRGLNEKLFFGSGTQLSVL.

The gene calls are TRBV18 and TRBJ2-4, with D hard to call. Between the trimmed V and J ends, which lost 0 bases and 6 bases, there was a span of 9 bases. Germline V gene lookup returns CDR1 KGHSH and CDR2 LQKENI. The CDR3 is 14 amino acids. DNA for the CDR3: TGTGCCAGCTCACCACCGGGAATCGGAAACATTCAGTACTTC. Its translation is CASSPPGIGNIQYF.

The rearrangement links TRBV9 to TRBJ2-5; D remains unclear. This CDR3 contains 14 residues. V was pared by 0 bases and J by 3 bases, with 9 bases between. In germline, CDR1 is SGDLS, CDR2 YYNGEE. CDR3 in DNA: TGTGCCAGCAGCGTAGGGGTTCAGAAAGAGACCCAGTACTTC. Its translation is CASSVGVQKETQYF.

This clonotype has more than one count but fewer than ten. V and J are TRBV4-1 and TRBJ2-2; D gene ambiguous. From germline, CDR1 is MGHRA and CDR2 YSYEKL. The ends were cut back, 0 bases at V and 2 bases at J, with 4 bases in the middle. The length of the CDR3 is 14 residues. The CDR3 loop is CASSQEVNTGELFF. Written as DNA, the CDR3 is TGCGCCAGCAGCCAAGAAGTAAACACCGGGGAGCTGTTTTTT.

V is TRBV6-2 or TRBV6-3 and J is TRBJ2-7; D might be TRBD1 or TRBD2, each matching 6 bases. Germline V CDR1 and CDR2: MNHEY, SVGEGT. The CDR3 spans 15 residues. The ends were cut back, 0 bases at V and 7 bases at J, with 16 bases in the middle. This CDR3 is CASSYSKSGGGEQYF. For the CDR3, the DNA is TGTGCCAGCAGTTACTCGAAAAGTGGAGGGGGAGAGCAGTACTTC.

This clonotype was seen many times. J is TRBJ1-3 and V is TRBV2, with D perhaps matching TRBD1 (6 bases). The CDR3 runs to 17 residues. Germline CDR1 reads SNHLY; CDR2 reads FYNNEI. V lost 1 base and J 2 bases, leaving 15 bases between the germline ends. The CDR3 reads CASSEVARGGAGNTIYF. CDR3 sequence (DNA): TGTGCCAGCAGTGAAGTCGCCCGGGGGGGCGCTGGAAACACCATATATTTT.

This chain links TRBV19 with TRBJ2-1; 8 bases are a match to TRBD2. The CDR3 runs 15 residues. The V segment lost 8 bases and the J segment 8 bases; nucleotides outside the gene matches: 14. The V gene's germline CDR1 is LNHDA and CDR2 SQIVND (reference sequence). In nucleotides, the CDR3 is TGTGCCAGTGTGAACCCGGGACTAGTAAAAGATGAGCAGTTCTTC. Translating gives CASVNPGLVKDEQFF.

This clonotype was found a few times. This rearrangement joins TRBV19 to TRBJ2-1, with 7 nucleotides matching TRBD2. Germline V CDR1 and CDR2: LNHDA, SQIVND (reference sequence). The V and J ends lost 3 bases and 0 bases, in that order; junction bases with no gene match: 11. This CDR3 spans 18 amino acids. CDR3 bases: TGTGCCAGTAGTATCCGGCTAGCGGTCTACTCCTCCTACAATGAGCAGTTCTTC. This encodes CASSIRLAVYSSYNEQFF.

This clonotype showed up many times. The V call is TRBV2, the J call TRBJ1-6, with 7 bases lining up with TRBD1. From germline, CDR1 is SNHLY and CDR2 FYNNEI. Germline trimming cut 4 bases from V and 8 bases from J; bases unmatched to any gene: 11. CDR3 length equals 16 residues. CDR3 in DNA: TGTGCCAGCAGTGGAGGAGGGTGGGACAGAGATTCACCCCTCCACTTT. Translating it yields CASSGGGWDRDSPLHF.

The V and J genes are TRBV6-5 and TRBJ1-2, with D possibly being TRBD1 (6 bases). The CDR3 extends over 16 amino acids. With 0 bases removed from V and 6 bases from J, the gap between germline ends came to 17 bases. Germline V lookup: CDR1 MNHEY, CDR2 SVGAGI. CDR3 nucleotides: TGTGCCAGCAGTTACTCGGGGGCCGGGGGCTTTGATGGCTACACCTTC. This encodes CASSYSGAGGFDGYTF.

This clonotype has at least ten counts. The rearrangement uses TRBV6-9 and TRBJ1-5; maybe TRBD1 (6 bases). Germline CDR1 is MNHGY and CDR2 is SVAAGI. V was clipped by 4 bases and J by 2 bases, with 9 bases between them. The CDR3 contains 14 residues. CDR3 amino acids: CASSSYRGNQPQHF. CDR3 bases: TGTGCCAGCAGTTCCTACAGGGGCAATCAGCCCCAGCATTTT.

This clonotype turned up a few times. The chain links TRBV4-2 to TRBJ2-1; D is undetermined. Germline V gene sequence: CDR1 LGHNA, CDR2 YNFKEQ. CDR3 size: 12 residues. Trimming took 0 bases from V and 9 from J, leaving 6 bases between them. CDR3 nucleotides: TGTGCCAGCAGCCAAGATCTTGTTGAGCAGTTCTTC. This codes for CASSQDLVEQFF.

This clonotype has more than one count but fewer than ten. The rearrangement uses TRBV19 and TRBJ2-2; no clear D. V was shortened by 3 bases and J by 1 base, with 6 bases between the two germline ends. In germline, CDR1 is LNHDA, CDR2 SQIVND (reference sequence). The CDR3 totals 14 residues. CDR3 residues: CASSMVGNTGELFF. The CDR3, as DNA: TGTGCCAGTAGTATGGTTGGGAACACCGGGGAGCTGTTTTTT.